Described below is a single T cell receptor beta chain sequence and its context. This clone showed up just once. Its antigen remains unidentified. No base quality values were provided; no much bigger clone lies one nucleotide off. Library preparation was by the immunoSEQ multiplex PCR assay. TCRdb re-hosts the immuneACCESS table, in-frame sequences only. Its copies lack some clones; in the studies checked, an unresolved V gene accounts for under half of them, and the cause for the rest is not known. For this sample the table gives about 30,000 clones, of which roughly 77% were detected only once. The ten largest make up 1.1% of the sample. This specimen belongs to a study of T cells in narcolepsy (dated by TCRdb to 2017 to 2018). For context, the study as a whole: Healthy control donors were enrolled in the study alongside patients who had narcolepsy type 1 or type 2 (NT1, NT2). To look for autoreactive T cells in narcolepsy patients that target self-antigens of hypocretin neurons (hypocretin, TRIB2), the study used TCR Vbeta sequencing to follow clonotypes in blood and CSF. Paper-wide results and their limitations: Autoreactive clonotypes were reported to be detected serially in the blood of the same patients and of different patients, but not in the blood of healthy controls. No sequences matching autoreactive T cell clones were present in some of the blood memory CD4+ repertoires from patients and controls. Plots that compared CSF and blood CD4+ T cell clonotypes from the same patient highlighted HCRT-specific and TRIB2-specific autoreactive clonotypes. Numbers of sequenced blood memory CD4+ clonotypes were comparable, averaging about 39,494 in patients and roughly 32,000 in controls.

The CDR3 measures 15 amino acids from cysteine to phenylalanine. Just CDR3 DNA is preserved here, 45 bases in frame from base 1. Per the germline V gene, SGDLS is the CDR1 and YYNGEE is the CDR2. Memory CD4+ T cells were sorted ex vivo from peripheral blood of narcolepsy patients and healthy controls for TCR Vbeta sequencing. The TCR originated in a human donor with narcolepsy. The sequenced sample was CD45RA- memory CD4+ T cells from PBMCs. The sample's cell subset or site label, decoded: memory T cells sorted ex vivo from peripheral blood. The chain is made from TRBV9 and TRBJ2-5; a confident D gene designation cannot be given. Near its end, the DNA agrees better with TRBJ2-7, so the J call may be wrong. The CDR3 amino acid sequence is: CASSVGGGNYYEQYF. The DNA reads TGTGCCAGCAGCGTAGGAGGTGGAAATTACTACGAGCAGTACTTC.